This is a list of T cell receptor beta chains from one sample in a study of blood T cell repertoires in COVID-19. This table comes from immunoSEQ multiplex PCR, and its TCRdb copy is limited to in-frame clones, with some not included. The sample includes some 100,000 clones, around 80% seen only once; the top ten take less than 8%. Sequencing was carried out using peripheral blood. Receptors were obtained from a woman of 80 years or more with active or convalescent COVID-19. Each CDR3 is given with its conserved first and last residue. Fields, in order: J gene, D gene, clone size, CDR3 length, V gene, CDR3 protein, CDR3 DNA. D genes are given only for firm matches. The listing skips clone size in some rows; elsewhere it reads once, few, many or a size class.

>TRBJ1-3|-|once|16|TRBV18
CASSPSRESSGNTIYF
TGTGCCAGCTCACCGTCGAGGGAAAGCTCTGGAAACACCATATATTTT
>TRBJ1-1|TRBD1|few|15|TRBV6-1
CASSEATGGWNEAFF
TGTGCCAGCAGTGAAGCGACAGGGGGCTGGAATGAAGCTTTCTTT
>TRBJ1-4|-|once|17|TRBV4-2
CASSGEQNRAVDEKLFF
TGTGCCAGCAGCGGAGAACAGAACAGGGCGGTGGATGAAAAACTGTTTTTT
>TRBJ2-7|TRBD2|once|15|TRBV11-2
CASGLAGSGAYEQYF
TGTGCCAGCGGACTAGCGGGAAGTGGGGCCTACGAGCAGTACTTC
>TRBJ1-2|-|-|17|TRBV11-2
CASSHRYRARSNYGYTF
TGTGCCAGCAGCCACAGATACAGGGCCCGCTCTAACTATGGCTACACCTTC
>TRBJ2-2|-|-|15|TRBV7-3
CASSLTGIGSGELFF
TGTGCCAGCAGCTTAACCGGGATAGGGTCCGGGGAGCTGTTTTTT
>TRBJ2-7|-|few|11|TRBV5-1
CASSFSYEQYF
TGCGCCAGCAGCTTTAGCTACGAGCAGTACTTC
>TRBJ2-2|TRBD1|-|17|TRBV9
CASSASGQGANTGELFF
TGTGCCAGCAGCGCAAGTGGACAGGGAGCGAACACCGGGGAGCTGTTTTTT
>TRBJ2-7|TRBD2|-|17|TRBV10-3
CAIQQGLAGGGANEQYF
TGTGCCATCCAGCAGGGACTAGCGGGGGGGGGAGCGAACGAGCAGTACTTC
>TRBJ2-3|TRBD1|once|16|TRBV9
CASSGDRGLGTDTQYF
TGTGCCAGCAGCGGGGACAGGGGGCTCGGCACAGATACGCAGTATTTT
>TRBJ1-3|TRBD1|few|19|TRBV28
CASSLWGSDRGNSGNTIYF
TGTGCCAGCAGTTTATGGGGTTCCGACAGGGGGAACTCTGGAAACACCATATATTTT
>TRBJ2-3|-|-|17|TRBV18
CASSVRTSGASTDTQYF
TGTGCCAGCTCAGTACGAACCAGCGGTGCTAGCACAGATACGCAGTATTTT
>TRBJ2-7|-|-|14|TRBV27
CASSSRDGSYEQYF
TGTGCCAGCAGTTCGCGGGACGGATCCTACGAGCAGTACTTC